Below are 24 T cell receptor beta chains sequenced from a single sample in a study of blood T cell repertoires in COVID-19. Profiled with immunoSEQ multiplex PCR; TCRdb holds only in-frame clones, not every one. The table has roughly 320,000 clones, more than 85% seen once. Sequencing was done on a sample of PBMCs or T cells enriched from blood (not recorded which). The receptors shown here come from a woman younger than 45 who had been exposed to COVID-19.

DNA for the CDR3: TGCGCCACCAAGACAGGGGCGAACACCGGGGAGCTGTTTTTT. This encodes CATKTGANTGELFF. The V call is TRBV10-2, the J call TRBJ2-2, with 8 bases lining up with TRBD1. Germline-derived CDR1 and CDR2 are WSHSY and SAAADI. After removal of 10 bases from V and 0 bases from J, the junction contained 4 bases not matched to a gene. The CDR3 is made up of 14 amino acids.

V is TRBV6-5 and J is TRBJ2-5; 7 bases match TRBD1. CDR1 MNHEY and CDR2 SVGAGI come from the germline V gene. V dropped 6 bases and J dropped 5; count of bases not matched to a gene: 12. This CDR3 has 15 amino acids. CDR3 in amino acids: CASRLPQGLRETQYF. Here the CDR3 DNA reads TGTGCCAGCAGGCTCCCACAGGGGTTAAGGGAGACCCAGTACTTC.

CDR3 protein: CASSLFPSGGISYEQFF. CDR3 nucleotide sequence: TGTGCCAGTAGTCTTTTTCCTAGCGGGGGGATTTCTTATGAGCAGTTCTTC. The genes are TRBV19 and TRBJ2-1; 11 bases map to TRBD2. J lost 8 bases, V lost 5 bases, and 14 bases had no gene match. CDR1 and CDR2 from the germline V gene are LNHDA and SQIVND (reference sequence). The CDR3 has 17 amino acids.

The chain recombines TRBV2 with TRBJ1-3, with D hard to call. CDR3 length equals 15 residues. The germline CDR1 and CDR2 sequences are SNHLY and FYNNEI. Between the trimmed V and J ends, which lost 1 base and 0 bases, there was a span of 7 bases. In DNA form, the CDR3 reads TGTGCCAGCAGTGAAGGACTAAGCTCTGGAAACACCATATATTTT. It codes for CASSEGLSSGNTIYF.

This chain connects TRBV4-3 to TRBJ2-7, with D possibly matching TRBD2 (5 bases). CDR1 and CDR2 (germline): LGHNA, YSLEER. The CDR3 extends over 14 amino acids. V lost 0 bases and J 7 bases, leaving 13 bases between the germline ends. CDR3 DNA: TGCGCCAGCAGCCAAGATCGTTCCCGGGATGAGCAGTACTTC. This encodes CASSQDRSRDEQYF.

V and J are TRBV9 and TRBJ1-5, with D possibly being TRBD1 (6 bases). Trimming took 2 bases from V and 2 from J, leaving 11 bases between them. Germline-derived CDR1 and CDR2 are SGDLS and YYNGEE. The CDR3 is 15 residues long. The CDR3 loop is CASSVSGAGNQPQHF. The DNA of the CDR3 is TGTGCCAGCAGCGTCTCAGGGGCGGGCAATCAGCCCCAGCATTTT.

The chain links TRBV4-1 to TRBJ2-1, with 11 bases fitting TRBD1. This CDR3 comprises 16 residues. Trimming at V came to 1 base and at J to 9 bases, leaving 8 bases not matched to a gene. CDR1 MGHRA and CDR2 YSYEKL come from the germline V gene. The CDR3 DNA is TGCGCCAGCAGCCAAGCTGGGACAGGGGGGACGAGTGAGCAGTTCTTC. Protein sequence: CASSQAGTGGTSEQFF.

Concerning this clone: One junction end does not reproduce the germline sequence, and a read error may be involved. The rearrangement joins TRBV7-9 to TRBJ1-2; 9 bases agree with TRBD1. The CDR3 is made up of 11 amino acids. CDR1 is SEHNR and CDR2 is FQNEAQ in the germline V gene (reference sequence). In DNA form, the CDR3 reads TGTGCCAGCAGTCCCCGGGACAGGGAGGCCTTC. Translating it yields CASSPRDREAF. Full variable domain (missing parts from reference TRBV7-9 and TRBJ1-2): DTGVSQNPRHKITKRGQNVTFRCDPISEHNRLYWYRQTLGQGPEFLTYFQNEAQLEKSRLLSDRFSAERPKGSFSTLEIQRTEQGDSAMYLCASSPRDREAFGSGTRLTVV.

The V call is TRBV7-2, the J call TRBJ1-1; D possibly corresponds to TRBD1 (5 bases). The germline CDR1 and CDR2 sequences are SGHTA and FQGNSA. The CDR3 is 13 amino acids. V dropped 8 bases and J dropped 3 bases, with 13 bases sitting between them. The CDR3 loop reads CASASGGYTEAFF. Here the CDR3 DNA reads TGTGCCAGCGCCTCTGGGGGGTACACTGAAGCTTTCTTT.

The chain joins TRBV6-5 to TRBJ1-3; tentative D call: TRBD1 (5 bases). V lost 6 bases and J lost 9, with 15 bases in between. The CDR3 length is 13 residues. CDR1 MNHEY and CDR2 SVGAGI come from the germline V gene. The CDR3 sequence: CASRPGEGVTIYF. CDR3 nucleotide sequence: TGTGCCAGCAGACCGGGGGAAGGTGTCACCATATATTTT.

The chain carries TRBV29-1 and TRBJ2-7; D is undetermined. The V end lost 6 bases, the J end lost 0 bases, and 6 bases lay between the germline ends. Looked up from germline, CDR1 is SQVTM and CDR2 is ANQGSEA. There are 11 residues in the CDR3. The CDR3 here is CSVYTSYEQYF. For the CDR3, the DNA is TGCAGCGTATACACCTCCTACGAGCAGTACTTC.

This chain uses TRBV29-1 with TRBJ1-2; 8 bases agree with TRBD1. The CDR3 is 13 amino acids. The junction had 5 bases not matched to a gene; V was cut back by 4 bases and J by 4 bases. Germline V CDR1 and CDR2: SQVTM, ANQGSEA. The CDR3, as DNA: TGCAGCGTTGGGACAGGGACTCTCTATGGCTACACCTTC. Amino acid sequence: CSVGTGTLYGYTF.

In its sample, this clone was seen once. The rearrangement links TRBV6-5 to TRBJ1-2; D might be TRBD1 (5 bases). V lost 7 bases and J 8 bases, leaving 23 bases between the germline ends. CDR1 is MNHEY and CDR2 is SVGAGI in the germline V gene. The CDR3 runs 15 residues. CDR3 region: CASIRGGGVIGGYTF. CDR3 DNA: TGTGCCAGCATAAGGGGAGGAGGGGTAATTGGCGGCTACACCTTC.

This clone was observed a single time. The rearrangement uses TRBV5-4 and TRBJ2-5, with TRBD1 as a possible D gene (6 bases). CDR3 size: 14 residues. The V end lost 0 bases, the J end lost 4 bases, and 10 bases lay between the germline ends. Per the germline V gene, CDR1 is SGHNT and CDR2 is YYREEE (reference sequence). The CDR3 nucleotides are TGTGCCAGCAGCTTGGCAGGGGCGCGAGAGACCCAGTACTTC. Protein product: CASSLAGARETQYF.

The chain recombines TRBV5-8 with TRBJ1-2; D is unresolved. The CDR3 runs 16 residues. Germline V gene sequence: CDR1 SGHTS, CDR2 YDEGEE. V lost 2 bases and J lost 2, with 16 bases in between. This chain's CDR3 is CASSFSPRWQNYGYTF. CDR3 nucleotide sequence: TGTGCCAGCAGCTTCTCCCCACGTTGGCAGAACTATGGCTACACCTTC.

The genes are TRBV6-1 and TRBJ1-5, with a tentative D call TRBD1 (5 bases). Trimming took 0 bases from V and 4 from J, leaving 19 bases between them. This CDR3 has 18 residues. The germline gives CDR1 MNHNS, CDR2 SASEGT. The chain's CDR3 is CASSEALLGRGGNQPQHF. The CDR3 DNA is TGTGCCAGCAGTGAAGCGCTTCTCGGGAGGGGAGGAAATCAGCCCCAGCATTTT.

The rearrangement uses TRBV2 and TRBJ2-2; D not certain. This CDR3 comprises 16 residues. The V and J ends lost 6 bases and 6 bases respectively, with 20 bases between them. From germline, CDR1 is SNHLY and CDR2 FYNNEI. Here the CDR3 DNA reads TGTGCCAGCAGCTCCTTAGACTCGGCATTGCCCGGGGAGCTGTTTTTT. It specifies CASSSLDSALPGELFF. The whole variable domain, filled in from reference TRBV2 and TRBJ2-2, reads EPEVTQTPSHQVTQMGQEVILRCVPISNHLYFYWYRQILGQKVEFLVSFYNNEISEKSEIFDDQFSVERPDGSNFTLKIRSTKLEDSAMYFCASSSLDSALPGELFFGEGSRLTVL.

The rearrangement links TRBV6-5 to TRBJ2-2; 8 bases agree with TRBD1. V lost 6 bases, J lost 6 bases, and 6 bases stayed unmatched. Germline V gene sequence: CDR1 MNHEY, CDR2 SVGAGI. There are 14 residues in the CDR3. For the CDR3, the DNA is TGTGCCAGCAGGTTGACAGGGGAGGCCGGGGAGCTGTTTTTT. Translated, it gives CASRLTGEAGELFF.

This rearrangement joins TRBV6-5 to TRBJ2-7; D is unclear. Germline V gene lookup returns CDR1 MNHEY and CDR2 SVGAGI. The CDR3 contains 12 residues. Trimming took off 8 bases at V and 0 bases at J, with 8 bases between the two ends. The CDR3, as DNA: TGTGCCAGCCGCAGTTACTCCTACGAGCAGTACTTC. Translation: CASRSYSYEQYF.

The CDR3, as DNA: TGCGCCAGCAGCTTGGGATCCTGGGGACTAGCGGGGAGAGATACGCAGTATTTT. Translating gives CASSLGSWGLAGRDTQYF. V gene TRBV5-1 combines with J gene TRBJ2-3; 13 bases are a match to TRBD2. Germline V gene data show CDR1 as SGHRS and CDR2 as YFSETQ. Trimming cost V 0 bases and J 5 bases; bases outside gene matches: 9. The length of the CDR3 is 18 residues.

The genes are TRBV7-9 and TRBJ1-1, with D possibly matching TRBD1 (6 bases). Per the germline V gene, CDR1 is SEHNR and CDR2 is FQNEAQ (reference sequence). The CDR3 loop spans 14 amino acids. V was pared by 5 bases and J by 3 bases, with 13 bases between. Here the CDR3 DNA reads TGTGCCAGCAGCGCACAGGGATCTTACACTGAAGCTTTCTTT. Residues: CASSAQGSYTEAFF. Full variable domain (rest looked up from reference TRBV7-9 and TRBJ1-1): DTGVSQNPRHKITKRGQNVTFRCDPISEHNRLYWYRQTLGQGPEFLTYFQNEAQLEKSRLLSDRFSAERPKGSFSTLEIQRTEQGDSAMYLCASSAQGSYTEAFFGQGTRLTVV.

V is TRBV2 and J is TRBJ2-1; possible D gene TRBD2, 6 bases. The CDR3 covers 16 residues. Germline V gives CDR1 SNHLY, CDR2 FYNNEI. V lost 3 bases and J lost 0, with 12 bases in between. CDR3 nucleotides: TGTGCCAGCAGTGAGGCTGCGGGGCCCTCCTACAATGAGCAGTTCTTC. It codes for CASSEAAGPSYNEQFF.

This chain links TRBV24-1 with TRBJ1-2; 8 bases match TRBD1. CDR3 length: 14 amino acids. The trim removed 4 bases at V and 6 bases at J, leaving 6 bases unmatched. In germline, CDR1 is KGHDR, CDR2 SFDVKD. The CDR3 here is CATSDAGQGHGYTF. For the CDR3, the DNA is TGTGCCACCAGTGACGCTGGACAGGGCCATGGCTACACCTTC.

The chain combines TRBV7-2 with TRBJ2-2; 8 bases match TRBD1. J lost 0 bases, V lost 3 bases, and 0 bases had no gene match. The germline CDR1 and CDR2 sequences are SGHTA and FQGNSA. CDR3 size: 15 residues. The chain's CDR3 is CASSLGQANTGELFF. The CDR3 DNA sequence: TGTGCCAGCAGCTTGGGACAGGCGAACACCGGGGAGCTGTTTTTT.